This section outlines one TCR beta chain sequence together with its context. This receptor's antigen is unknown. The sample holds no much larger clone one base away, and base qualities are not on file. High-throughput TCR beta sequencing profiled peripheral blood CD8+ and CD4+ T cells from healthy donors, Susac syndrome patients and multiple sclerosis patients. The multiple sclerosis controls were treatment-naive patients whose relapsing-remitting disease, either stable or active, fulfilled the revised McDonald criteria. Bulk CD8+ and CD4+ T cells were purified magnetically by negative isolation, whereas CD8+ TEMRA cells were enriched by FACS. Blood was collected in EDTA tubes and processed within 24 hours, with PBMCs isolated through density gradient centrifugation. PBMCs intended for TCR sequencing were frozen in liquid nitrogen and were later thawed in a 37 degrees C water bath. The sorted or isolated CD4+, CD8+ and CD8+ TEMRA cells reached a purity of at least 90%.

The data originate from a study of CD8 T cells in Susac syndrome (dated by TCRdb to between 2017 and 2020). With regard to the full study: Whether CD8+ T cell activation and differentiation in Susac syndrome was antigen driven was tested using repertoire sequencing. CD8+ T cell repertoire clonality was compared between 11 to 12 healthy donors, approximately 14 Susac syndrome patients and 15 multiple sclerosis patients. The paper as a whole reports these results and caveats: The TCR sequencing and HLA analysis was acknowledged to have included a relatively small number of individuals.

RNA was extracted using the RNeasy kit, and about 0.45 to 1 ug of the RNA was reverse transcribed with random hexamers. The immunoSEQ multiplex PCR assay, which covers 54 Vbeta and 13 Jbeta segments, was used to amplify TCR beta CDR3 regions. PCR amplification bias was corrected by using a synthetic template baseline for primer optimization and computational correction. The authors' analysis ran thus. Reads were annotated to V, D and J genes according to IMGT and were analyzed with immunoSEQ Analyzer, with only productive sequences retained. Clonality was calculated as one minus the Shannon entropy normalized by log2 of the number of productive unique sequences. Public and private clones were assessed among the 100 most prevalent clones of each patient and control. A clone was defined as Susac-specific if it was absent from the healthy and MS cohorts, from about 1,100 published viral clones and from other ImmuneACCESS disease sequences. TCRdb passed the public sequencing reads through fastp at Q25 and MiXCR, retaining productive beta sequences. Each entry is one CDR3 protein sequence, shown with its most common DNA and genes. What appears here as the V and J calls and clone size reflects TCRdb's work, not the paper's. This sample holds about 300,000 distinct CDR3 sequences; approximately 91% were observed only once. Around 0.18% of the sample goes to the ten largest clones.

Source material: CD8+ T cells from PBMCs. The sequence was collected from a human donor with multiple sclerosis.

The nucleotides are TGTGCCAGCAGCTTAAGAGCGGCAGCAACGAACACCGGGGAGCTGTTTTTT. Translated, this gives CASSLRAAATNTGELFF. The chain was built from TRBV7-8 and TRBJ2-2; 5 matching bases give a weak D call of TRBD2. Cut back by 2 bases and 0 bases, the V and J ends lie 13 bases apart. The CDR3 goes from the cysteine to the phenylalanine over 17 residues. The DNA shown is the 51-base CDR3, in frame from base 1. As encoded in the germline V gene, CDR1 is SGHVS while CDR2 is FQNEAQ.